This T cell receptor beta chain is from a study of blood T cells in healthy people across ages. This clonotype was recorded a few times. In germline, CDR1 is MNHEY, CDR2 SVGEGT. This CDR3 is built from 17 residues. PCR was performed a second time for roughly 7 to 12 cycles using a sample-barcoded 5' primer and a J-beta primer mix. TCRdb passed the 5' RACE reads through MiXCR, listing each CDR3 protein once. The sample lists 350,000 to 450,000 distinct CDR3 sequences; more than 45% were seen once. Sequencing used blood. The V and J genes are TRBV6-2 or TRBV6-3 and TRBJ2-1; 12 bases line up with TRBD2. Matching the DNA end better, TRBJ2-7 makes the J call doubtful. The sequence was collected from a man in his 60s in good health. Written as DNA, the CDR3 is TGTGCCAGCAGTTCGACTAGCGGGAGCCATCCTTACAATGAGCAGTACTTC. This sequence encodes CASSSTSGSHPYNEQYF.